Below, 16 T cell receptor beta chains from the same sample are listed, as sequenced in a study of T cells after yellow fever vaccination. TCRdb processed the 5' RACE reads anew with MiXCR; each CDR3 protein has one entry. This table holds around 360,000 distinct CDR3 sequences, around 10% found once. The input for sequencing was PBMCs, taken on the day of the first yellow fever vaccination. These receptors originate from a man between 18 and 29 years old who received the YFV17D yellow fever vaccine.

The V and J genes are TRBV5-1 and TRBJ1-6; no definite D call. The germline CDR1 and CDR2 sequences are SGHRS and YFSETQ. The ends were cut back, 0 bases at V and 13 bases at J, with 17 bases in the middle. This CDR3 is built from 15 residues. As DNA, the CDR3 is TGCGCCAGCAGCTTGGCATCCGGGGAACGCTCGCCCCTCCACTTT. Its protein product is CASSLASGERSPLHF.

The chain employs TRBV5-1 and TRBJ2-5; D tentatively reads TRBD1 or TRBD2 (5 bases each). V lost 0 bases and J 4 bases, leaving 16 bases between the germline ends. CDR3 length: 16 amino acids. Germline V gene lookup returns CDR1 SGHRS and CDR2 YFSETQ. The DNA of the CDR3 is TGCGCCAGCAGCTTGGACGCAGCCAGGGACCGAGAGACCCAGTACTTC. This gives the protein CASSLDAARDRETQYF.

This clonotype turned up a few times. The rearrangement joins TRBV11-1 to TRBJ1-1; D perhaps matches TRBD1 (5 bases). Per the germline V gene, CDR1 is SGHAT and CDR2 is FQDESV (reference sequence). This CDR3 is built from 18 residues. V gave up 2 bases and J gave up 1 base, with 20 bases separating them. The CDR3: CASSLWDGIDRPNTEAFF. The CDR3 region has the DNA TGTGCCAGCAGCTTATGGGATGGGATCGACAGACCGAACACTGAAGCTTTCTTT.

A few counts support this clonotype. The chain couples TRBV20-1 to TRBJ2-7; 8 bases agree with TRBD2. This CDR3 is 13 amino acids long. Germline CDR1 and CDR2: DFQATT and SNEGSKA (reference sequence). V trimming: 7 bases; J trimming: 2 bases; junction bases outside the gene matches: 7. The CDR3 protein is CSGRGGPPYEQYF. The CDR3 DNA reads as TGCAGTGGTCGGGGGGGACCACCCTACGAGCAGTACTTC.

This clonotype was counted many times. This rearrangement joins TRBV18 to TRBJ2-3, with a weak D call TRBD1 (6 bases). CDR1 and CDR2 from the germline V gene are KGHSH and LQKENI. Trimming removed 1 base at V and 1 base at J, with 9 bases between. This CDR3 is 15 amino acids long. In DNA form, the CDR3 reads TGTGCCAGCTCACCACAGGGGGTTGGCACAGATACGCAGTATTTT. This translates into CASSPQGVGTDTQYF.

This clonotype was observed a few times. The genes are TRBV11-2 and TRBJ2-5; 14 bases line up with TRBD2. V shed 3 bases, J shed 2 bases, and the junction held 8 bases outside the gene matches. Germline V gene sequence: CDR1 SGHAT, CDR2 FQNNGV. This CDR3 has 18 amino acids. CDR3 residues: CASSFLGTSGGIQETQYF. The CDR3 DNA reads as TGTGCCAGCAGCTTTCTCGGGACTAGCGGGGGAATACAAGAGACCCAGTACTTC. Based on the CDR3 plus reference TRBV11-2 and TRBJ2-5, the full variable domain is EAGVAQSPRYKIIEKRQSVAFWCNPISGHATLYWYQQILGQGPKLLIQFQNNGVVDDSQLPKDRFSAERLKGVDSTLKIQPAKLEDSAVYLCASSFLGTSGGIQETQYFGPGTRLLVL.

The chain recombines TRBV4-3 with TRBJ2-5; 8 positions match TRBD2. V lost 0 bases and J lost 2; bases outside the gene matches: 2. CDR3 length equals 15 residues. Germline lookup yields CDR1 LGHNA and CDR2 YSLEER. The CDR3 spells CASSQDRGGQETQYF. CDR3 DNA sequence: TGCGCCAGCAGCCAAGATCGGGGGGGTCAAGAGACCCAGTACTTC.

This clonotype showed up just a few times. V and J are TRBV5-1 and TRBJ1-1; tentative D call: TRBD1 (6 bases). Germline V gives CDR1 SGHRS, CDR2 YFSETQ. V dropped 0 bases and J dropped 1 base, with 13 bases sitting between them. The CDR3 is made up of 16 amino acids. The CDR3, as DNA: TGCGCCAGCAGCTTGGTGGGCGGACAGACGAACACTGAAGCTTTCTTT. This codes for CASSLVGGQTNTEAFF.

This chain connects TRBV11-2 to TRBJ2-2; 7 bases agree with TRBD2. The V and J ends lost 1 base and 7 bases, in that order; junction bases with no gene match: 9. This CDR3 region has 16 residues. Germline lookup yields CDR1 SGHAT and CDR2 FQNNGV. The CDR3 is CASSLGGTTLIGELFF. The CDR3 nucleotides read TGTGCCAGCAGCTTAGGTGGGACTACGCTAATCGGGGAGCTGTTTTTT.

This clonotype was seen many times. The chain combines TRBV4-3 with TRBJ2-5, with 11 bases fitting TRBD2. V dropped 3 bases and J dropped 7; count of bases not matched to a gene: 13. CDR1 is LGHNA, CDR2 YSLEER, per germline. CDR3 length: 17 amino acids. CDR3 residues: CASSQATSGGLLGTQYF. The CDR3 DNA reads TGCGCCAGCAGCCAGGCTACTAGCGGGGGCCTTTTGGGGACCCAGTACTTC.

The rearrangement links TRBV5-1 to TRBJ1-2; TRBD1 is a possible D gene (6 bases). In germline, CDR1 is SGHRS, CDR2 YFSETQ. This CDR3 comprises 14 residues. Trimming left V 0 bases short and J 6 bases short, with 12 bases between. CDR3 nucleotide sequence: TGCGCCAGCAGCTTGGTGACAGGCGGGGATGGCTACACCTTC. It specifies CASSLVTGGDGYTF.

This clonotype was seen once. CDR3 sequence (DNA): TGCGCCAGCAGCCAGGACCACTATGGCTACACCTTC. It is translated as CASSQDHYGYTF. The chain carries TRBV5-1 and TRBJ1-2; D gene ambiguous. In germline, CDR1 is SGHRS, CDR2 YFSETQ. V lost 4 bases and J lost 3, with 7 bases in between. This CDR3 is 12 amino acids long.

The CDR3 loop reads CASSLGGRARTDEQFF. The CDR3 DNA sequence: TGTGCCAGCAGCTTGGGCGGGCGGGCCAGGACCGATGAGCAGTTCTTC. V and J are TRBV7-3 and TRBJ2-1; D is possibly TRBD2 (5 bases). Trimming removed 3 bases from V and 8 bases from J, with 20 bases in between. The germline CDR1 and CDR2 sequences are SGHTA and FQGTGA. CDR3 length: 16 residues.

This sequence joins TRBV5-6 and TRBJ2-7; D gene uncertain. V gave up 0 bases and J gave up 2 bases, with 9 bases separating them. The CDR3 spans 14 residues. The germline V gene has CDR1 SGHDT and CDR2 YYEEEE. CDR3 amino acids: CASSLGGRAYEQYF. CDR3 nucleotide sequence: TGTGCCAGCAGCTTGGGAGGTCGGGCCTACGAGCAGTACTTC.

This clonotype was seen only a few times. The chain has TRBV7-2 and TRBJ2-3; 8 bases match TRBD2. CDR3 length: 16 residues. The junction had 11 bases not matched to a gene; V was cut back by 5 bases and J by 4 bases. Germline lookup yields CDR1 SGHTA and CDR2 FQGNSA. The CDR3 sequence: CASSPLGSGVSDTQYF. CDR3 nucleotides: TGTGCCAGCAGCCCTTTGGGTAGCGGGGTCTCAGATACGCAGTATTTT.

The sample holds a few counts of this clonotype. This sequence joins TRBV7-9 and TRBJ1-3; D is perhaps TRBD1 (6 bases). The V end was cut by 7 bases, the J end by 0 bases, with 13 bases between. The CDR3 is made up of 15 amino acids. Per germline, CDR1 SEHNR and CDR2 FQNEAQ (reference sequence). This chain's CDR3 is CASNYGGGSGNTIYF. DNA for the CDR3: TGTGCCAGCAACTATGGAGGGGGCTCTGGAAACACCATATATTTT.